Shown below are 21 T cell receptor beta chains from a single sample sequenced in a study of T cells after yellow fever vaccination. TCRdb independently ran MiXCR on the 5' RACE reads; one entry per CDR3 protein. The table records 500,000 to 650,000 distinct CDR3 sequences, approximately 12% of them present only once. The starting material was PBMCs, obtained on the day of the yellow fever booster vaccination. The receptors stem from a man younger than 40 who received the YFV17D yellow fever vaccine.

This clonotype was counted between two and nine times. The chain is built from TRBV2 and TRBJ1-1; D remains unclear. The V and J ends lost 6 bases and 6 bases respectively, with 8 bases between them. The CDR3 spans 11 residues. CDR1 and CDR2 from the germline V gene are SNHLY and FYNNEI. CDR3 bases: TGTGCCAGCAGGGACGGCGCTGAAGCTTTCTTT. Its translation is CASRDGAEAFF.

This clonotype was seen ten or more times. The rearrangement links TRBV12-3 or TRBV12-4 to TRBJ2-7; perhaps TRBD2 as D (5 bases). V lost 3 bases and J lost 3, with 15 bases in between. There are 15 residues in the CDR3. CDR3 nucleotides: TGTGCCAGCAGTTTCGGCGACCTTGGAGGCTACGAGCAGTACTTC. The encoded protein is CASSFGDLGGYEQYF.

V and J are TRBV6-2 or TRBV6-3 and TRBJ2-5; tentative D call: TRBD2 (5 bases). CDR1 is MNHEY and CDR2 is SVGEGT in the germline V gene. With 10 bases removed from V and 1 base from J, the gap between germline ends came to 13 bases. CDR3 length: 13 residues. CDR3 bases: TGTGCCACCCACCGGGGAAGCCAAGAGACCCAGTACTTC. Protein: CATHRGSQETQYF.

J is TRBJ2-6 and V is TRBV4-3; D remains unclear. The ends were cut back, 0 bases at V and 2 bases at J, with 11 bases in the middle. CDR1 is LGHNA, CDR2 YSLEER, per germline. The CDR3 runs 17 residues. The CDR3 here is CASSQEIAQTGANVLTF. DNA of the CDR3: TGCGCCAGCAGCCAAGAAATAGCACAGACTGGGGCCAACGTCCTGACTTTC.

Only a few counts were recorded for this clonotype. This chain joins TRBV7-9 and TRBJ2-1; the match to TRBD2 covers 11 bases. Unmatched junction bases numbered 3, after V lost 5 bases and J lost 0 bases. CDR1 is SEHNR and CDR2 is FQNEAQ in the germline V gene (reference sequence). CDR3 length: 16 amino acids. The CDR3 loop reads CASSRGTSGSYNEQFF. The CDR3 DNA follows: TGTGCCAGCAGCCGTGGGACTAGCGGCTCCTACAATGAGCAGTTCTTC.

The table lists this clonotype with many counts. The chain is built from TRBV7-6 and TRBJ2-7, with D perhaps TRBD1 (5 bases). The CDR3 consists of 15 residues. CDR1 is SGHVS and CDR2 is FNYEAQ in the germline V gene. Trimming pared 5 bases from V and 3 bases from J, leaving 17 bases between. The CDR3 DNA is TGTGCCAGCAGCCCTACAGGAGCCGCTAACTACGAGCAGTACTTC. Its protein is CASSPTGAANYEQYF.

The chain is built from TRBV20-1 and TRBJ2-5; no reliable D call. This CDR3 has 11 amino acids. The germline V gene encodes CDR1 DFQATT and CDR2 SNEGSKA (reference sequence). The ends were cut back, 0 bases at V and 8 bases at J, with 7 bases in the middle. The CDR3 DNA reads as TGCAGTGCTAGAGAGCCGCATACCCAGTACTTC. Protein sequence: CSAREPHTQYF.

The CDR3 DNA is TGCGCCAGCAGCTTGGCCTCGACAGGGGGAACTGGCAATGAGCAGTTCTTC. Its protein is CASSLASTGGTGNEQFF. The chain carries TRBV5-1 and TRBJ2-1, with 9 positions matching TRBD1. J was trimmed by 6 bases and V by 0 bases; bases with no gene match: 10. The CDR3 totals 17 residues. Germline loops: CDR1 SGHRS, CDR2 YFSETQ.

This clonotype has just a few counts. The CDR3 region has the DNA TGCAGCGTTGTGGCGGCCCGAGGTGAGCAGTTCTTC. Translated: CSVVAARGEQFF. The chain couples TRBV29-1 to TRBJ2-1; no reliable D call. Per germline, CDR1 SQVTM and CDR2 ANQGSEA. Between the trimmed V and J ends, which lost 4 bases and 9 bases, there was a span of 13 bases. The CDR3 extends over 12 amino acids.

This chain joins TRBV28 and TRBJ2-7, with D tentatively TRBD1 or TRBD2 (5 bases each). The V gene lost 6 bases and the J gene lost 2 bases, with 14 bases spanning the gap. Per the germline V gene, CDR1 is MDHEN and CDR2 is SYDVKM. CDR3 length: 14 amino acids. The CDR3 is CASRKGTVTYEQYF. CDR3 nucleotide sequence: TGTGCCAGCAGGAAAGGGACGGTCACCTACGAGCAGTACTTC.

This clonotype showed up just a few times. The rearrangement joins TRBV29-1 to TRBJ2-7; 9 bases are a match to TRBD1. CDR3 length: 14 residues. Germline V gives CDR1 SQVTM, CDR2 ANQGSEA. V lost 4 bases to trimming and J lost 3 bases; unmatched junction nucleotides: 7. The CDR3 coding sequence is TGCAGCGTTGTAACAGGGGGCCACAACTACGAGCAGTACTTC. As protein: CSVVTGGHNYEQYF.

A few counts support this clonotype. The chain couples TRBV6-1 to TRBJ2-3; TRBD1 matches 7 bases. Trimming cost V 6 bases and J 6 bases; bases outside gene matches: 12. Germline V gene sequence: CDR1 MNHNS, CDR2 SASEGT. The CDR3 is made up of 15 amino acids. The DNA of the CDR3 is TGTGCCAGCAGATCGGGACAGCTTTCTTCGGATACGCAGTATTTT. Protein: CASRSGQLSSDTQYF.

This clonotype was seen a few times. This chain uses TRBV28 with TRBJ2-7, with no clear D. The CDR3 has 12 amino acids. CDR1 MDHEN and CDR2 SYDVKM come from the germline V gene. V was clipped by 5 bases and J by 5 bases, with 10 bases between them. CDR3: CASSPLLDEQYF. CDR3 coding DNA: TGTGCCAGCAGTCCGCTTTTGGACGAGCAGTACTTC.

The chain links TRBV15 to TRBJ1-1, with 8 positions matching TRBD1. Germline loops: CDR1 LNHNV, CDR2 YYDKDF (reference sequence). This CDR3 has 15 amino acids. The V gene end was trimmed by 4 bases and the J gene end by 1 base; junction bases not matched to a gene: 5. The CDR3 DNA follows: TGTGCCACCAGCAAGAACAGGGGGGCGAACACTGAAGCTTTCTTT. This encodes CATSKNRGANTEAFF. The full variable domain, its missing parts supplied by reference TRBV15 and TRBJ1-1, is DAMVIQNPRYQVTQFGKPVTLSCSQTLNHNVMYWYQQKSSQAPKLLFHYYDKDFNNEADTPDNFQSRRPNTSFCFLDIRSPGLGDTAMYLCATSKNRGANTEAFFGQGTRLTVV.

CDR3 residues: CAIRWGQGLTGELFF. The CDR3 DNA reads TGTGCCATCAGATGGGGACAGGGACTGACCGGGGAGCTGTTTTTT. J is TRBJ2-2 and V is TRBV10-3, with TRBD1 matching 9 bases. This CDR3 has 15 amino acids. The ends lost 6 bases at V and 5 bases at J; junction bases unmatched: 7. CDR1 and CDR2 from the germline V gene are ENHRY and SYGVKD.

In this sample, this clonotype turned up a few times. V is TRBV30 and J is TRBJ2-3; D unclear. The germline V gene has CDR1 GTSNPN and CDR2 SVGIG (reference sequence). The germline V and J ends were trimmed by 2 bases and 5 bases, with 11 bases remaining between them. The CDR3 totals 13 residues. CDR3 in amino acids: CAWSLSSRDTQYF. The DNA of the CDR3 is TGTGCCTGGAGTCTCAGCTCCCGAGATACGCAGTATTTT.

The chain uses TRBV5-1 and TRBJ1-5, with D tentatively TRBD1 (6 bases). Germline V gene sequence: CDR1 SGHRS, CDR2 YFSETQ. V lost 1 base to trimming and J lost 2 bases, with 10 bases between them. The CDR3 totals 15 residues. DNA for the CDR3: TGCGCCAGCAGCTTGTCAGGGGACGGCAATCAGCCCCAGCATTTT. Its translation: CASSLSGDGNQPQHF.

This chain joins TRBV29-1 and TRBJ1-4; TRBD1 matches at 7 bases. CDR3 length: 13 amino acids. The germline V gene encodes CDR1 SQVTM and CDR2 ANQGSEA. V shed 0 bases, J shed 11 bases, and the junction held 6 bases outside the gene matches. The CDR3 DNA reads as TGCAGCGTTGAAGATCGGGACAGCGGGAAACTGTTTTTT. This encodes CSVEDRDSGKLFF.

The J gene is TRBJ2-1, the V gene TRBV20-1; 7 bases are shared with TRBD1. This CDR3 region has 14 residues. J lost 0 bases, V lost 6 bases, and 5 bases had no gene match. Germline lookup yields CDR1 DFQATT and CDR2 SNEGSKA (reference sequence). The CDR3 here is CSANRGSSYNEQFF. The CDR3 nucleotides are TGCAGTGCAAACAGGGGAAGCTCCTACAATGAGCAGTTCTTC.

In this sample, this clonotype turned up a few times. The CDR3 coding sequence is TGTGCCATCAGTGAGGGCGAAACCGGGACAAGGAGTGAAGCTTTCTTT. Encoded protein: CAISEGETGTRSEAFF. The V gene is TRBV10-3, the J gene TRBJ1-1; the D gene is possibly TRBD1 (6 bases). The CDR3 length is 16 residues. The germline V gene has CDR1 ENHRY and CDR2 SYGVKD. V shed 2 bases and J shed 7 bases, with 20 bases lying between them.

This chain connects TRBV27 to TRBJ2-2; D assignment may be TRBD1 or TRBD2 (5 bases each). Between the trimmed V and J ends, which lost 6 bases and 3 bases, there was a span of 11 bases. This CDR3 region has 14 residues. Per the germline V gene, CDR1 is MNHEY and CDR2 is SMNVEV (reference sequence). The CDR3 DNA sequence: TGTGCCAGCAGAACTCTGGGGGACACCGGGGAGCTGTTTTTT. Translation gives CASRTLGDTGELFF.